The 21 T cell receptor beta chains reported below all come from one sample, sequenced in a study of identical twins. Using its own MiXCR run on the 5' RACE reads, TCRdb lists one record per CDR3 protein. The data show 750,000 to 950,000 distinct CDR3 sequences, about 12% seen once. This sample also belongs to another study, concerning yellow fever vaccine responses in identical twins.

The sample comprised PBMCs. The receptors here all came from a woman aged 18-35 years in good health.

The table lists this clonotype with many counts. The chain couples TRBV20-1 to TRBJ2-7; the match to TRBD2 covers 9 bases. The germline V gene has CDR1 DFQATT and CDR2 SNEGSKA (reference sequence). The CDR3 sequence is 13 residues long. The CDR3 is CSLGSGSSGEQYF. As DNA, the CDR3 is TGCAGCTTGGGTAGCGGGAGTTCTGGCGAGCAGTACTTC.

The rearrangement links TRBV2 to TRBJ2-4; D not certain. The V gene lost 7 bases and the J gene lost 2 bases, with 18 bases spanning the gap. CDR3 length: 16 residues. Per the germline V gene, CDR1 is SNHLY and CDR2 is FYNNEI. The CDR3 DNA follows: TGTGCCAGCAAGAACGCGATGGTTGGGTCCAAAAACATTCAGTACTTC. Its protein is CASKNAMVGSKNIQYF.

CDR3 in DNA: TGCAGCGTTGAGCCGGGCGAGGAGACCCAGTACTTC. As protein: CSVEPGEETQYF. The chain has TRBV29-1 and TRBJ2-5; the D is unclear. Germline V gives CDR1 SQVTM, CDR2 ANQGSEA. Trimming removed 3 bases from V and 5 bases from J, with 10 bases in between. The CDR3 is made up of 12 amino acids.

This clonotype was counted between two and nine times. The chain is built from TRBV20-1 and TRBJ2-3, with D maybe TRBD1 (6 bases). This CDR3 contains 14 residues. The germline V gene encodes CDR1 DFQATT and CDR2 SNEGSKA (reference sequence). V lost 6 bases and J 1 base, leaving 14 bases between the germline ends. CDR3 nucleotide sequence: TGCAGTGCCCTGAACAGGGATCGCACAGATACGCAGTATTTT. Translation: CSALNRDRTDTQYF.

The J gene is TRBJ1-6, the V gene TRBV7-9, with a weak D call TRBD1 (5 bases). V gave up 1 base and J gave up 11 bases, with 9 bases separating them. The CDR3 extends over 13 amino acids. Per germline, CDR1 SEHNR and CDR2 FQNEAQ (reference sequence). CDR3 in amino acids: CASSLGGETPLHF. The CDR3 DNA sequence: TGTGCCAGCAGCTTAGGAGGGGAGACACCCCTCCACTTT.

This chain uses TRBV4-2 with TRBJ2-3; 16 bases align to TRBD2. The CDR3 is made up of 18 amino acids. Germline CDR1 is LGHNA and CDR2 is YNFKEQ. The junction had 8 bases not matched to a gene; V was cut back by 3 bases and J by 5 bases. DNA for the CDR3: TGTGCCAGCAGCCAGGGGACTAGCGGGAGGGAGAGGGGAGATACGCAGTATTTT. Residues: CASSQGTSGRERGDTQYF.

The J gene is TRBJ2-7, the V gene TRBV18; TRBD1 matches at 10 bases. Trimming cost V 4 bases and J 3 bases; bases outside gene matches: 9. Germline assignment: CDR1 KGHSH and CDR2 LQKENI. The length of the CDR3 is 16 residues. The CDR3 coding sequence is TGTGCCAGCTCACGCGGTTGGGACAGGGGCCTCTACGAGCAGTACTTC. This codes for CASSRGWDRGLYEQYF.

This clonotype occurred many times. The chain recombines TRBV7-9 with TRBJ1-5; D unclear. Germline V lookup: CDR1 SEHNR, CDR2 FQNEAQ (reference sequence). Trimming left V 0 bases short and J 3 bases short, with 9 bases between. The CDR3 is 15 residues long. As DNA, the CDR3 is TGTGCCAGCAGCTTAGCGTCCGGGAACAATCAGCCCCAGCATTTT. Its protein product is CASSLASGNNQPQHF.

This clonotype showed up many times. As DNA, the CDR3 is TGTGCCAGCAGCCGACTAGCGGCAACCGGGGAGCTGTTTTTT. Protein: CASSRLAATGELFF. The chain links TRBV7-3 to TRBJ2-2, with 9 bases fitting TRBD2. Losses at the gene ends were 5 bases for V and 5 bases for J; bases not matched to a gene: 3. The germline CDR1 and CDR2 sequences are SGHTA and FQGTGA. This CDR3 comprises 14 residues.

At least ten counts were recorded for this clonotype. The CDR3 loop is CASDSGGLNNEQFF. The CDR3 coding sequence is TGCGCCTCCGACTCGGGGGGCCTAAACAATGAGCAGTTCTTC. V usage is TRBV5-1 and J usage is TRBJ2-1; a possible D gene is TRBD2 (7 bases). V was clipped by 10 bases and J by 5 bases, with 19 bases between them. From germline, CDR1 is SGHRS and CDR2 YFSETQ. The CDR3 sequence is 14 residues long.

This chain connects TRBV3-1 to TRBJ1-2, with 7 positions matching TRBD1. The V gene's germline CDR1 is LGHDT and CDR2 YNNKEL (reference sequence). V shed 4 bases and J 7 bases; nucleotides not matched to a gene: 9. The CDR3 is made up of 14 amino acids. CDR3 sequence (DNA): TGTGCCAGCAGCCGACGGACAGGAAGGGGTGGCTACACCTTC. It is translated as CASSRRTGRGGYTF. The whole variable domain, remainder taken from reference TRBV3-1 and TRBJ1-2, is DTAVSQTPKYLVTQMGNDKSIKCEQNLGHDTMYWYKQDSKKFLKIMFSYNNKELIINETVPNRFSPKSPDKAHLNLHINSLELGDSAVYFCASSRRTGRGGYTFGSGTRLTVV.

This clonotype came up a few times. V and J are TRBV27 and TRBJ2-3, with 9 bases matching TRBD2. V lost 7 bases and J lost 4; bases outside the gene matches: 9. This CDR3 is 15 amino acids long. In germline, CDR1 is MNHEY, CDR2 SMNVEV (reference sequence). The CDR3 reads CASKEWGGGADTQYF. The CDR3 DNA reads as TGTGCCAGCAAGGAGTGGGGCGGGGGGGCAGATACGCAGTATTTT.

This clonotype was found many times. The CDR3 bases are TGTGCCAGCAGCCTTGGAGGATCCCTTAATTCACCCCTCCACTTT. Protein sequence: CASSLGGSLNSPLHF. The rearrangement joins TRBV27 to TRBJ1-6; unclear D gene. The CDR3 spans 15 residues. Germline V gene lookup returns CDR1 MNHEY and CDR2 SMNVEV (reference sequence). Trimming stripped 6 bases from V and 6 bases from J, with 15 bases between.

Comments on this clonotype: At one end the junction does not follow the germline gene, possibly because of a read error. The V and J genes are TRBV2 and TRBJ1-4; no clear D. The CDR3 length is 16 residues. Germline V gene data show CDR1 as SNHLY and CDR2 as FYNNEI. The CDR3 DNA reads TGTGCCAGAAGTGGAGCTGACATAGCTACTAATGAAAAACTGTTTTTT. It is translated as CARSGADIATNEKLFF.

This clonotype was counted a few times. The chain carries TRBV11-2 and TRBJ2-3; D perhaps matches TRBD1 (6 bases). Deletions cut 5 bases from V and 2 bases from J, with 14 bases between. This CDR3 has 15 amino acids. Germline V gives CDR1 SGHAT, CDR2 FQNNGV. The CDR3 sequence: CASSKDRTYTDTQYF. CDR3 bases: TGTGCCAGCAGCAAAGACAGGACCTACACAGATACGCAGTATTTT.

In its sample, this clonotype was seen a few times. This chain joins TRBV7-2 and TRBJ1-4; TRBD1 is a possible D gene (6 bases). The V and J ends lost 5 bases and 0 bases respectively, with 13 bases between them. Germline-derived CDR1 and CDR2 are SGHTA and FQGNSA. This CDR3 is 16 amino acids long. The CDR3 protein is CASSLDSVATNEKLFF. For the CDR3, the DNA is TGTGCCAGCAGCCTGGACAGTGTTGCAACTAATGAAAAACTGTTTTTT.

In its sample, this clonotype was seen a few times. The chain combines TRBV5-1 with TRBJ2-1, with D perhaps assigned TRBD1 or TRBD2 (6 bases each). The CDR3 has 16 amino acids. Germline values: CDR1 SGHRS, CDR2 YFSETQ. V lost 2 bases to trimming and J lost 1 base, with 13 bases between them. The CDR3 bases are TGCGCCAGCAGCTTAAACGGAGGGGGTTCCTACAATGAGCAGTTCTTC. Its translation is CASSLNGGGSYNEQFF. The entire variable domain, with the rest obtained from reference TRBV5-1 and TRBJ2-1, is as follows: KAGVTQTPRYLIKTRGQQVTLSCSPISGHRSVSWYQQTPGQGLQFLFEYFSETQRNKGNFPGRFSGRQFSNSRSEMNVSTLELGDSALYLCASSLNGGGSYNEQFFGPGTRLTVL.

This clonotype turned up a few times. CDR3 sequence (DNA): TGTGCCAGCAGTATAAGCGGGGGGGCAGGCACAGATACGCAGTATTTT. Protein product: CASSISGGAGTDTQYF. J is TRBJ2-3 and V is TRBV12-3 or TRBV12-4; the match to TRBD2 covers 10 bases. V shed 5 bases, J shed 1 base, and the junction held 6 bases outside the gene matches. The CDR3 spans 16 residues.

CDR3 sequence (DNA): TGTGCCAGCAGCTTAGCGGACAGGGACAAGCAGTTCTTC. Encoded protein: CASSLADRDKQFF. The genes are TRBV7-3 and TRBJ2-1; TRBD1 aligns across 8 bases. V shed 2 bases, J shed 11 bases, and the junction held 5 bases outside the gene matches. Germline V gene lookup returns CDR1 SGHTA and CDR2 FQGTGA. The CDR3 is 13 amino acids.

This chain connects TRBV6-5 to TRBJ1-6; 9 bases line up with TRBD1. The CDR3 is 16 residues long. J lost 10 bases, V lost 4 bases, and 11 bases had no gene match. Germline V lookup: CDR1 MNHEY, CDR2 SVGAGI. Written as DNA, the CDR3 is TGTGCCAGCAGTTTCGATCCGGGACAGGGTGAATCACCCCTCCACTTT. Translation: CASSFDPGQGESPLHF.

There are a few counts of this clonotype. The V and J genes are TRBV6-2 or TRBV6-3 and TRBJ1-5; no reliable D call. The ends were cut back, 7 bases at V and 0 bases at J, with 7 bases in the middle. Germline values: CDR1 MNHEY, CDR2 SVGEGT. The CDR3 sequence is 13 residues long. CDR3 nucleotides: TGTGCCAGCACGACGGGTAGCAATCAGCCCCAGCATTTT. Amino acid sequence: CASTTGSNQPQHF.